The 18 T cell receptor beta chains below come from one sample, sequenced in a study of beta chain features in type 1 diabetes. Study conclusions and caveats: TCRB CDR3 length was moderately but significantly reduced in all four CD4+ subsets of Type 1 diabetes patients.

Their cognate antigens are unknown. cDNA synthesis used the whole RNA isolate, giving expressed TCRB sequences. The table came from immunoSEQ multiplex PCR; TCRdb's copy has only in-frame clones and leaves some out. The table shows some 48,000 clones, with approximately 40% occurring only once. The source material was stem cell memory CD4+ T cells from blood. Receptors were obtained from a young man with type 1 diabetes.

A few counts support this clone. The genes are TRBV30 and TRBJ1-5, with unresolved D. Germline assignment: CDR1 GTSNPN and CDR2 SVGIG (reference sequence). Deletions cut 0 bases from V and 0 bases from J, with 6 bases between. This CDR3 is built from 14 residues. CDR3: CAWSVQSSNQPQHF. CDR3 DNA sequence: TGTGCCTGGAGTGTACAAAGTAGCAATCAGCCCCAGCATTTT.

The chain is built from TRBV28 and TRBJ1-4, with D uncertain. V dropped 5 bases and J dropped 0 bases, with 7 bases sitting between them. Per germline, CDR1 MDHEN and CDR2 SYDVKM. CDR3 size: 14 residues. CDR3 nucleotides: TGTGCCAGCAGTGTAGTTGCAACTAATGAAAAACTGTTTTTT. This encodes CASSVVATNEKLFF.

The chain couples TRBV27 to TRBJ2-5; D is possibly TRBD2 (6 bases). The CDR3 is made up of 12 amino acids. V lost 11 bases to trimming and J lost 6 bases, with 16 bases between them. Germline CDR1 is MNHEY and CDR2 is SMNVEV (reference sequence). The CDR3 is CAGSGVIKTQYF. The CDR3 DNA sequence: TGTGCCGGCTCGGGGGTCATAAAGACCCAGTACTTC.

The chain employs TRBV15 and TRBJ2-1, with 7 bases identical to TRBD2. The CDR3 spans 16 residues. Germline CDR1 LNHNV, CDR2 YYDKDF (reference sequence). V was pared by 2 bases and J by 4 bases, with 8 bases of the junction left unmatched. CDR3 nucleotides: TGTGCCACCAGCAGAATCTCTGAAGCGGGGTACAATGAGCAGTTCTTC. Its translation: CATSRISEAGYNEQFF.

The rearrangement links TRBV6-6 to TRBJ1-1, with D perhaps matching TRBD1 (6 bases). The ends were cut back, 8 bases at V and 6 bases at J, with 10 bases in the middle. The CDR3 has 11 residues. Germline V lookup: CDR1 MNHNY, CDR2 SVGAGI (reference sequence). CDR3 nucleotides: TGTGCCAGCGGTCAGGGGTCTGAAGCTTTCTTT. It is translated as CASGQGSEAFF.

A few counts support this clone. The gene calls are TRBV27 and TRBJ1-4, with D possibly matching TRBD1 (5 bases). Germline V gives CDR1 MNHEY, CDR2 SMNVEV (reference sequence). The CDR3 sequence is 13 residues long. Trimming removed 8 bases from V and 7 bases from J, with 14 bases in between. This CDR3 is CASYGQGGEKLFF. CDR3 coding DNA: TGTGCCAGCTATGGCCAGGGAGGTGAAAAACTGTTTTTT.

This clone was seen a handful of times. CDR3 DNA: TGTGCCAGCAGCTTACTTGGCGGGAGGGCGTCCTACGAGCAGTACTTC. It codes for CASSLLGGRASYEQYF. The chain carries TRBV7-2 and TRBJ2-7; 9 bases match TRBD2. The CDR3 totals 16 residues. Germline V CDR1 and CDR2: SGHTA, FQGNSA. V lost 2 bases and J lost 1; bases outside the gene matches: 6.

CDR3 sequence: CSARQGGNEQFF. CDR3 DNA sequence: TGCAGCGCAAGACAGGGCGGTAATGAGCAGTTCTTC. The chain employs TRBV29-1 and TRBJ2-1, with 7 bases matching TRBD1. J was trimmed by 7 bases and V by 7 bases; bases with no gene match: 7. Germline values: CDR1 SQVTM, CDR2 ANQGSEA. CDR3 length: 12 residues.

This clone was observed a few times. The rearrangement joins TRBV6-6 to TRBJ1-5, with D possibly matching TRBD1 (5 bases). There are 16 residues in the CDR3. Germline V gene data show CDR1 as MNHNY and CDR2 as SVGAGI (reference sequence). Trimming cost V 5 bases and J 4 bases, with 18 bases left between them. CDR3 sequence (DNA): TGTGCCAGCAGTCTCCACCGGGGGGGTGCGAATCAGCCCCAGCATTTT. This encodes CASSLHRGGANQPQHF.

The genes are TRBV9 and TRBJ2-6; a weak D match, TRBD1 (6 bases). The CDR3 spans 17 residues. Trimming took off 1 base at V and 0 bases at J, with 11 bases between the two ends. The germline V gene has CDR1 SGDLS and CDR2 YYNGEE. CDR3 region: CASSVSGASSGANVLTF. The CDR3 coding sequence is TGTGCCAGCAGCGTATCAGGGGCCAGCTCTGGGGCCAACGTCCTGACTTTC.

The rearrangement uses TRBV30 and TRBJ1-1; D gene ambiguous. The germline V gene encodes CDR1 GTSNPN and CDR2 SVGIG (reference sequence). The CDR3 consists of 14 residues. V lost 1 base, J lost 1 base, and 10 bases lay in between. The CDR3 DNA is TGTGCCTGGAGTGGGCGGGCGCGGAACACTGAAGCTTTCTTT. Residues: CAWSGRARNTEAFF.

This chain connects TRBV7-6 to TRBJ1-4, with D hard to call. Germline lookup yields CDR1 SGHVS and CDR2 FNYEAQ. This CDR3 is built from 14 residues. V was clipped by 2 bases and J by 0 bases, with 4 bases between them. This CDR3 reads CASSLTATNEKLFF. The CDR3 bases are TGTGCCAGCAGCTTAACAGCAACTAATGAAAAACTGTTTTTT.

V gene TRBV4-3 combines with J gene TRBJ1-2; D is possibly TRBD1 (6 bases). CDR3 length equals 13 residues. V was shortened by 3 bases and J by 2 bases, with 7 bases between the two germline ends. Germline loops: CDR1 LGHNA, CDR2 YSLEER. The CDR3 DNA follows: TGCGCCAGCAGCCAGCAGGGGAACTATGGCTACACCTTC. The encoded protein is CASSQQGNYGYTF.

This clone has just a few counts. The chain carries TRBV5-1 and TRBJ2-7; weak D call: TRBD1 (6 bases). V was clipped by 0 bases and J by 4 bases, with 17 bases between them. Germline V gives CDR1 SGHRS, CDR2 YFSETQ. The CDR3 runs 16 residues. CDR3 nucleotide sequence: TGCGCCAGCAGCTTGGCATCCCAGGGACATTCGTACGAGCAGTACTTC. Translated, it gives CASSLASQGHSYEQYF.

J is TRBJ1-5 and V is TRBV4-3, with D uncertain. The CDR3 contains 15 residues. The ends were cut back, 1 base at V and 7 bases at J, with 14 bases in the middle. The germline gives CDR1 LGHNA, CDR2 YSLEER. CDR3 loop: CASSQVRRRGQPQHF. CDR3 in DNA: TGCGCCAGCAGCCAAGTCCGCAGGAGAGGGCAGCCCCAGCATTTT.

A few counts support this clone. The chain couples TRBV30 to TRBJ1-1; D might be TRBD1 (6 bases). The V end was cut by 2 bases, the J end by 1 base, with 14 bases between. The CDR3 consists of 15 residues. Germline V lookup: CDR1 GTSNPN, CDR2 SVGIG (reference sequence). CDR3 amino acids: CAWSLSGVWNTEAFF. The CDR3 nucleotides read TGTGCCTGGAGTTTATCAGGGGTTTGGAACACTGAAGCTTTCTTT. Full variable domain (missing parts from reference TRBV30 and TRBJ1-1): SQTIHQWPATLVQPVGSPLSLECTVEGTSNPNLYWYRQAAGRGLQLLFYSVGIGQISSEVPQNLSASRPQDRQFILSSKKLLLSDSGFYLCAWSLSGVWNTEAFFGQGTRLTVV.

V gene TRBV28 combines with J gene TRBJ1-1, with D possibly being TRBD1 (5 bases). Germline lookup yields CDR1 MDHEN and CDR2 SYDVKM. V was trimmed by 5 bases and J by 3 bases, leaving 16 bases between them. The CDR3 loop spans 15 amino acids. The CDR3 region is CASSPRQGEYTEAFF. CDR3 sequence (DNA): TGTGCCAGCAGTCCGCGGCAGGGCGAATACACTGAAGCTTTCTTT.

This clone was seen a few times. The rearrangement uses TRBV2 and TRBJ2-1, with D unclear. The CDR3 loop spans 10 amino acids. Germline V gene data show CDR1 as SNHLY and CDR2 as FYNNEI. V dropped 7 bases and J dropped 8 bases, with 6 bases sitting between them. The CDR3 DNA is TGTGCCAGCACGAGGTATGAGCAGTTCTTC. Translated, it gives CASTRYEQFF.